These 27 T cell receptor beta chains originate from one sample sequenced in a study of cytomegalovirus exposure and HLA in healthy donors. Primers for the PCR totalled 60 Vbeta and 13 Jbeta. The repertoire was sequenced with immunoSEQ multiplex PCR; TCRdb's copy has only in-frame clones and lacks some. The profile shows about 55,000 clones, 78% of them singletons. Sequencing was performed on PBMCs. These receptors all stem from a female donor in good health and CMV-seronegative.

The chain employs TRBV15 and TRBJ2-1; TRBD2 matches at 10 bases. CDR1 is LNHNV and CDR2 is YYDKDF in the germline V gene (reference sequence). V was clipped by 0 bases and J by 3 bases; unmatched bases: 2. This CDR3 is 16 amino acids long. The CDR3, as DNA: TGTGCCACCAGCAGAGAGGGGACTAGCGTCTACAATGAGCAGTTCTTC. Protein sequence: CATSREGTSVYNEQFF. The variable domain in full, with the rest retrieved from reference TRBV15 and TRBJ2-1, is DAMVIQNPRYQVTQFGKPVTLSCSQTLNHNVMYWYQQKSSQAPKLLFHYYDKDFNNEADTPDNFQSRRPNTSFCFLDIRSPGLGDTAMYLCATSREGTSVYNEQFFGPGTRLTVL.

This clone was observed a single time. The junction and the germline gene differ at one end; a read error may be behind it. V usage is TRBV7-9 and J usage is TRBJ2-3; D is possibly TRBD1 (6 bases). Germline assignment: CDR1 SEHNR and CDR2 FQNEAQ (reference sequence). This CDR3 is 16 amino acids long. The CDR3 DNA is TGTTCCAGCAGCTTAGGTAGAGGGGGTGACACAGATACGCAGTATTTT. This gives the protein CSSSLGRGGDTDTQYF.

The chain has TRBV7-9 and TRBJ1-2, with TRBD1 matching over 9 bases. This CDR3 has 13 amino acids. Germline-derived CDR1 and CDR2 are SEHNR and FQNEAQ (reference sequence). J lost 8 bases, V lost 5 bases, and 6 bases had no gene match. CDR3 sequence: CASSAGTGSGYTF. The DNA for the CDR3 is TGTGCCAGCAGCGCCGGGACAGGGAGCGGCTACACCTTC.

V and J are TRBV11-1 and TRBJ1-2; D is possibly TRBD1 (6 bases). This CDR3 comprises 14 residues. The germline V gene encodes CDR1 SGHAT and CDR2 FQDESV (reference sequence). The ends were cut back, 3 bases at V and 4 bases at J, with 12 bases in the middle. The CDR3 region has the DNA TGTGCCAGCAGCTTGAACAGGGTTGGCTATGGCTACACCTTC. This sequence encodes CASSLNRVGYGYTF.

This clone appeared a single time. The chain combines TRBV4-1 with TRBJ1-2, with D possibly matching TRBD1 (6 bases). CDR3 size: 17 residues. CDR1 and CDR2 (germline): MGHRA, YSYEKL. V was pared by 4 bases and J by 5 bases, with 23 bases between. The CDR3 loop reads CASSLVSWGRKLYGYTF. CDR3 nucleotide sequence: TGCGCCAGCAGCCTCGTTTCGTGGGGGCGCAAGTTATATGGCTACACCTTC.

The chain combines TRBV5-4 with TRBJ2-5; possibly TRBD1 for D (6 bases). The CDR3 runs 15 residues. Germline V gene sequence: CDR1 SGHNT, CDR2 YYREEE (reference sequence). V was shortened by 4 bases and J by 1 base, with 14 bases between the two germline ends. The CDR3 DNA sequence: TGTGCCAGCAGCACCGGGACACTGGTCCAAGAGACCCAGTACTTC. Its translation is CASSTGTLVQETQYF.

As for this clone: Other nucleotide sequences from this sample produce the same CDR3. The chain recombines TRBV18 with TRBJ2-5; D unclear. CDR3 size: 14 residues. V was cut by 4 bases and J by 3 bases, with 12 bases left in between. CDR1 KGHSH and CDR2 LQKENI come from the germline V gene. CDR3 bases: TGTGCCAGCTCACGTCGACAAGAAAAAGAGACCCAGTACTTC. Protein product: CASSRRQEKETQYF.

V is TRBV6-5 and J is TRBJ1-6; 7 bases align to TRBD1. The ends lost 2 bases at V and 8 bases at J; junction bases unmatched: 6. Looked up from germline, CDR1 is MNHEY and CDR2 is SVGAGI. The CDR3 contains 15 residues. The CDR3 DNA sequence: TGTGCCAGCAGTTACCAAGGACAGGCTTATTCACCCCTCCACTTT. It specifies CASSYQGQAYSPLHF.

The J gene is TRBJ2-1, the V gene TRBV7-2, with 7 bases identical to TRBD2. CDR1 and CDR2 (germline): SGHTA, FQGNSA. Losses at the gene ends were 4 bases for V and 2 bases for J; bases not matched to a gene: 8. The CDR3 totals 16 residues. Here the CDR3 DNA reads TGTGCCAGCAGCTCCTGGGGGGGGTCACCCTACAATGAGCAGTTCTTC. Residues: CASSSWGGSPYNEQFF.

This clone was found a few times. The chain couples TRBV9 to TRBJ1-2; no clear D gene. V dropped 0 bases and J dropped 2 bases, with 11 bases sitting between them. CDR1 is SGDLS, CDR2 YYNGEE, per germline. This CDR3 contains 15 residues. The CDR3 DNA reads TGTGCCAGCAGCGTAGATCCAGACAAGAACTATGGCTACACCTTC. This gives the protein CASSVDPDKNYGYTF.

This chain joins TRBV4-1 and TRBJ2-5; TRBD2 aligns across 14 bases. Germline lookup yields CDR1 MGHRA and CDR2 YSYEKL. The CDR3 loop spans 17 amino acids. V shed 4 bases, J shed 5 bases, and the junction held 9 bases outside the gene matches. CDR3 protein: CASSREKTSGGAETQYF. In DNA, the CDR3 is TGCGCCAGCAGCCGTGAAAAGACTAGCGGGGGGGCGGAGACCCAGTACTTC.

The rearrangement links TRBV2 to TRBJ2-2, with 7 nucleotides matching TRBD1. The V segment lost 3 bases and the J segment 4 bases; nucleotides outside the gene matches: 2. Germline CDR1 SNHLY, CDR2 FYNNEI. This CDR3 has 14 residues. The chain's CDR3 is CASSEGQPTGELFF. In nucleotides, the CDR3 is TGTGCCAGCAGTGAGGGACAGCCCACCGGGGAGCTGTTTTTT.

CDR3 coding DNA: TGTGCCAGCTCATCTCCTGCTAATGAAAAACTGTTTTTT. This sequence encodes CASSSPANEKLFF. The V gene is TRBV18, the J gene TRBJ1-4; D unclear. V was cut by 5 bases and J by 3 bases, with 7 bases left in between. This CDR3 is built from 13 residues. CDR1 is KGHSH, CDR2 LQKENI, per germline.

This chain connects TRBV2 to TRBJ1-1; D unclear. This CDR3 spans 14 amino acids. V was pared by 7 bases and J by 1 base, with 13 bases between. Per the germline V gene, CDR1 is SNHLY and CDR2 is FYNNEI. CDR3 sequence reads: CASKVEGENTEAFF. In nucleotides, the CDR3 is TGTGCCAGCAAAGTTGAAGGAGAGAACACTGAAGCTTTCTTT.

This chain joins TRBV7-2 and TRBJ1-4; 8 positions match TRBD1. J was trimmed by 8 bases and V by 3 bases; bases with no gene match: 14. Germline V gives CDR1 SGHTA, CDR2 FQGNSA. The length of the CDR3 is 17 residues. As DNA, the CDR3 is TGTGCCAGCAGCTTGATGTCCCAGGGGGCGCGTGGGGAAAAACTGTTTTTT. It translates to CASSLMSQGARGEKLFF.

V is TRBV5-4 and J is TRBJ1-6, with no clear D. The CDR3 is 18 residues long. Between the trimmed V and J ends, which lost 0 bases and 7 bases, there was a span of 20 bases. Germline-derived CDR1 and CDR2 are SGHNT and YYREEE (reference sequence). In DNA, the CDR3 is TGTGCCAGCAGCTTGGCCTTAGTCGCCCGCCTCGGGAATTCACCCCTCCACTTT. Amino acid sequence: CASSLALVARLGNSPLHF.

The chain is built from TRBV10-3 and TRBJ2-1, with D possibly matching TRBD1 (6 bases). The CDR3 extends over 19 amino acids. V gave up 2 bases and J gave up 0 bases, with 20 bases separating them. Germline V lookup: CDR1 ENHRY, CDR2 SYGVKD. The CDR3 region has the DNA TGTGCCATCAGTGAGGTTAATGGCTTACGAGGGGGCTCCTACAATGAGCAGTTCTTC. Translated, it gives CAISEVNGLRGGSYNEQFF.

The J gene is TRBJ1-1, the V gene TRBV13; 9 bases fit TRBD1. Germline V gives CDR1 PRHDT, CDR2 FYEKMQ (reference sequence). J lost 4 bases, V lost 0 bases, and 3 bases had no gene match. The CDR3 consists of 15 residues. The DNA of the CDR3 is TGTGCCAGCAGCTTAGGTGACAGGGGGAGCACTGAAGCTTTCTTT. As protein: CASSLGDRGSTEAFF.

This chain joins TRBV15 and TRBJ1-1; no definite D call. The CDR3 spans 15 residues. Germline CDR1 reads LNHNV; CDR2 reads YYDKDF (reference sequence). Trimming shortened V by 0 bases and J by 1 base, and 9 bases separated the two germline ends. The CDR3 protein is CATSRDGRSNTEAFF. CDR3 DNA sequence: TGTGCCACCAGCAGAGATGGCAGGTCGAACACTGAAGCTTTCTTT.

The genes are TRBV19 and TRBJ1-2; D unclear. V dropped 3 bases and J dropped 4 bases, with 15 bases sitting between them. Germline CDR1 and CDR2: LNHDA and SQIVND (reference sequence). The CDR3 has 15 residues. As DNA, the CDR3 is TGTGCCAGTAGTATTAGCCCTCACCCTGCCTATGGCTACACCTTC. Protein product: CASSISPHPAYGYTF.

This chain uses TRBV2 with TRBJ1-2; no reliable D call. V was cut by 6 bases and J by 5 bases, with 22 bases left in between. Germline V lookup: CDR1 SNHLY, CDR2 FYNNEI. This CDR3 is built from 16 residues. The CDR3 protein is CASSDRYVGVRYGYTF. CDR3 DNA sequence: TGTGCCAGCAGCGATCGCTACGTGGGAGTCCGGTATGGCTACACCTTC.

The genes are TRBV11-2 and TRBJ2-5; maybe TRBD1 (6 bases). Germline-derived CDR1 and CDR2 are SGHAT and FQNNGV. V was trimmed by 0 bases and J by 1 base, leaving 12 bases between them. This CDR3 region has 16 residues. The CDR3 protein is CASSLETGYLQETQYF. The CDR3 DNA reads TGTGCCAGCAGCTTAGAGACAGGTTACCTCCAAGAGACCCAGTACTTC. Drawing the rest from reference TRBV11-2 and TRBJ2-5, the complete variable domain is EAGVAQSPRYKIIEKRQSVAFWCNPISGHATLYWYQQILGQGPKLLIQFQNNGVVDDSQLPKDRFSAERLKGVDSTLKIQPAKLEDSAVYLCASSLETGYLQETQYFGPGTRLLVL.

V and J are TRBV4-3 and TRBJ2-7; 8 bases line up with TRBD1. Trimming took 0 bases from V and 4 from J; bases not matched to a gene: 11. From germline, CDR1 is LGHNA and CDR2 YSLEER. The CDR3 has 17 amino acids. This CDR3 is CASSQERKNRGVYEQYF. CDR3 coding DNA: TGCGCCAGCAGCCAAGAAAGGAAGAACAGGGGGGTGTACGAGCAGTACTTC.

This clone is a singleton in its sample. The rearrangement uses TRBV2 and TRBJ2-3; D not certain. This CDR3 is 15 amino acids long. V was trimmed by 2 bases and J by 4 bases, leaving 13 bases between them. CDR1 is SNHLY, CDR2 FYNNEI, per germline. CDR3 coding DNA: TGTGCCAGCAGTGAATTCCGGTATGAGGCAGATACGCAGTATTTT. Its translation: CASSEFRYEADTQYF.

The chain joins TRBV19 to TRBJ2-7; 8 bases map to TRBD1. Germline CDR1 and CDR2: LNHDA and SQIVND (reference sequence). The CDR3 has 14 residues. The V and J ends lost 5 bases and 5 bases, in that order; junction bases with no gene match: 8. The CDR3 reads CASSLGQGLNEQYF. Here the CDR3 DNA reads TGTGCCAGTAGTCTCGGACAGGGTTTGAACGAGCAGTACTTC.

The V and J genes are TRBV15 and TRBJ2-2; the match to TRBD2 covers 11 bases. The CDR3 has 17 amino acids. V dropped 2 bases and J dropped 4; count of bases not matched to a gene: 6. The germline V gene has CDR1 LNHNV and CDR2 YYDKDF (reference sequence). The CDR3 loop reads CATSRRLAGSGTGELFF. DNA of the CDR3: TGTGCCACCAGCAGAAGACTAGCGGGGTCGGGCACCGGGGAGCTGTTTTTT.

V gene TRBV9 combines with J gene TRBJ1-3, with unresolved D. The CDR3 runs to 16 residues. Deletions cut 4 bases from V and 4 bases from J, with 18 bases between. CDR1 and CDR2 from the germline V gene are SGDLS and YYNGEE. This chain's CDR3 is CASSPLGAETGNTIYF. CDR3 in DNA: TGTGCCAGCAGCCCCCTGGGAGCTGAAACGGGAAACACCATATATTTT.